This T cell receptor (beta chain) was captured by sequencing in a study of blood T cell repertoires in COVID-19. About the study: Whether acute or convalescent, the COVID-19 samples came from the United States, Italy and Spain.

Seattle researchers signed up patients amid active infection and tracked them longitudinally. The germline V and J ends were trimmed by 0 bases and 8 bases, with 8 bases remaining between them. The germline gives CDR1 SGHNT, CDR2 YYREEE (reference sequence). The CDR3 is 12 amino acids. In its sample, this clone was seen a few times. As handled by the study authors: Nucleated cell counts were estimated from reference gene primer amplification. The repertoire was sequenced with immunoSEQ multiplex PCR; TCRdb's copy has only in-frame clones and lacks some. V, J and clone size are taken as reported in that table, and D and trimming were inferred from the DNA itself. Of under 450,000 clones listed, roughly 88% were seen once; the top ten hold roughly 12%.

The chain carries TRBV5-4 and TRBJ1-2; D not resolved. Sequenced material: peripheral blood. This TCR was sampled from a woman between 45 and 65 years old with COVID-19, enrolled during active disease. As DNA, the CDR3 is TGTGCCAGCAGCTTGGGAGGGTTAGGCTACACCTTC. Amino acids: CASSLGGLGYTF.